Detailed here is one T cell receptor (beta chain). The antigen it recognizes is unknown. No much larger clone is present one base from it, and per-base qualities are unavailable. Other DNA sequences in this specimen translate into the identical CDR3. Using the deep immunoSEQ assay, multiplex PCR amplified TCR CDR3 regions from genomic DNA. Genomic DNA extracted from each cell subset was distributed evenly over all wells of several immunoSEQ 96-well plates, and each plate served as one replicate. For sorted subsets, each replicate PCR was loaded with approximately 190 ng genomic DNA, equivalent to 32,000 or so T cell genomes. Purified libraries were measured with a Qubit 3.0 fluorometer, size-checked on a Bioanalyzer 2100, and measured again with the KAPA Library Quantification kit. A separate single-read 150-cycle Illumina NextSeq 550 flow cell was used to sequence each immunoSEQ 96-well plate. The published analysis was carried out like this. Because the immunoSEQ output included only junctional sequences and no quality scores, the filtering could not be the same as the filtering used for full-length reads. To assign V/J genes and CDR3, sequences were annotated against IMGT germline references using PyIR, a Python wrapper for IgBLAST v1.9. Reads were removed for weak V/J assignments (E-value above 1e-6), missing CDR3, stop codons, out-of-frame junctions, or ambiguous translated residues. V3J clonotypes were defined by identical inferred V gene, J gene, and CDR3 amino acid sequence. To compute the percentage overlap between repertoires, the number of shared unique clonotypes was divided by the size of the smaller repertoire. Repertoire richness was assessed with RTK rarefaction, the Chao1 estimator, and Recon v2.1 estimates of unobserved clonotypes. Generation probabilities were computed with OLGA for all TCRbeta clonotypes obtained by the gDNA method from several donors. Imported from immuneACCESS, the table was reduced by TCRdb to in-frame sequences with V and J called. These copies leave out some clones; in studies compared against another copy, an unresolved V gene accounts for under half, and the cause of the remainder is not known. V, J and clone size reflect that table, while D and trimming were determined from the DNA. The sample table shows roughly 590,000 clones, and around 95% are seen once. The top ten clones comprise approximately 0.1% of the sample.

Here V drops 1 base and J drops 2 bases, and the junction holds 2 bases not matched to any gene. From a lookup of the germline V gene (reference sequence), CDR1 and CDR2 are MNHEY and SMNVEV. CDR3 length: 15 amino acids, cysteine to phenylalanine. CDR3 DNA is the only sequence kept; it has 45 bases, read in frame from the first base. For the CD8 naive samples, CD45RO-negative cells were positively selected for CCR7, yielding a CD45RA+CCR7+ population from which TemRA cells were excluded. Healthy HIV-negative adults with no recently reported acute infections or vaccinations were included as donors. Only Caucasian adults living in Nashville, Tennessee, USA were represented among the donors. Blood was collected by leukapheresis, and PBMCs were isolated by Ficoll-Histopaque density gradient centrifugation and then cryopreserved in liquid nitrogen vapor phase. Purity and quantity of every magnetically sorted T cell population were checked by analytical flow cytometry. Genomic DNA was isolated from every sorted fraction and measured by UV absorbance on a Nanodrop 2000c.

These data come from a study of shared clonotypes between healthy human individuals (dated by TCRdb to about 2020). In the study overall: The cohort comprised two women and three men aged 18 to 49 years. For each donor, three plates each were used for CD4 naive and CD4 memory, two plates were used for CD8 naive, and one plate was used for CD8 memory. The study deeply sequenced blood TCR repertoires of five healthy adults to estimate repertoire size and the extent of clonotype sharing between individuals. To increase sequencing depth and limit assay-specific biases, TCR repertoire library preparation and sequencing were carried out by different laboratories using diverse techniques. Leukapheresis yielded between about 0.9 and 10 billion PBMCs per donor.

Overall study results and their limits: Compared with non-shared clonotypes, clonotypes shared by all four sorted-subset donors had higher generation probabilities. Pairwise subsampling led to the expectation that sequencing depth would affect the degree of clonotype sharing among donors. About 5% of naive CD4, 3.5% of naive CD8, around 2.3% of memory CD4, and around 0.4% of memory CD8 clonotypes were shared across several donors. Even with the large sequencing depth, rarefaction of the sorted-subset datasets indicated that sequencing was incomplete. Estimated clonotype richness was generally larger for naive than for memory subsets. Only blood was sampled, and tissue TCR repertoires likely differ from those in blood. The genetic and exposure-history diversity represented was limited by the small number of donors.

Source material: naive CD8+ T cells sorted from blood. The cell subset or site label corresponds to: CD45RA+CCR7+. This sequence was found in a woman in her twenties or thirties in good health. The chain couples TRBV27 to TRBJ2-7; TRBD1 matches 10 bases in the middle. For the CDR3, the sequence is CASSLLGQGAYEQYF. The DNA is TGTGCCAGCAGTTTATTAGGACAGGGGGCCTACGAGCAGTACTTC.